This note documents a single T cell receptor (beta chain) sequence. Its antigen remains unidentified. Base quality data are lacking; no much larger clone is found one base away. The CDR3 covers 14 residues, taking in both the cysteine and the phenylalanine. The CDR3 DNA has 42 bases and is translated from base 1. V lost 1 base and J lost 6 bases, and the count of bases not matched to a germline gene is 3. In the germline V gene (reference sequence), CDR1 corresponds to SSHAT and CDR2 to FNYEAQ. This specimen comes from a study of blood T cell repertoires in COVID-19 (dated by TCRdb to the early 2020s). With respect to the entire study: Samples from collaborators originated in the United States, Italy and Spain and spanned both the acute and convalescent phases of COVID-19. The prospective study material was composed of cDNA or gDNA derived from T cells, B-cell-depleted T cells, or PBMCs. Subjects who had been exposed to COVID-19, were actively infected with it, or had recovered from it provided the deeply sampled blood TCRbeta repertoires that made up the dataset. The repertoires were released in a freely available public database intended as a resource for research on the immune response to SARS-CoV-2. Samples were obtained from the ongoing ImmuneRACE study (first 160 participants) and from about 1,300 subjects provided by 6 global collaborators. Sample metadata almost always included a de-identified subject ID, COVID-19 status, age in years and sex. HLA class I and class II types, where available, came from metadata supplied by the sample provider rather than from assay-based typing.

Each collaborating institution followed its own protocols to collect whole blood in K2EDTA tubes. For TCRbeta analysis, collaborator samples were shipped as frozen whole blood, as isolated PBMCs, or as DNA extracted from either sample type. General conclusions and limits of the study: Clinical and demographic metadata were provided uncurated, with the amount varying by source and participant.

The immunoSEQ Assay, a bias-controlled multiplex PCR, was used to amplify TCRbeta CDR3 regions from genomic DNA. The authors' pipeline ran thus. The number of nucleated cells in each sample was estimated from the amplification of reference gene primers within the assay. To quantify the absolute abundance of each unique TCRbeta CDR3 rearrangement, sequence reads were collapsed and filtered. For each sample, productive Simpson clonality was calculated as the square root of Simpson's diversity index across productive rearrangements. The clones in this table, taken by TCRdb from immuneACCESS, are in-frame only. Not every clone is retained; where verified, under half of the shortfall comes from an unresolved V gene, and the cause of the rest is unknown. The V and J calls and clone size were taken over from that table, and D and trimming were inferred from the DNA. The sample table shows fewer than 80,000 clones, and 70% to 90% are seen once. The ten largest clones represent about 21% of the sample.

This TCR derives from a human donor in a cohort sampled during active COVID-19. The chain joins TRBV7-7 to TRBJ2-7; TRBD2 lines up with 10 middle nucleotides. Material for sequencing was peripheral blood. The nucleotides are TGTGCCAGCAGCTTAGACCTAGCGGGAGCCGAGCAGTACTTC. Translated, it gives CASSLDLAGAEQYF.